The source of this T cell receptor beta chain is a study of blood T cell repertoires in COVID-19 (TCRdb year 2020). Describing the broader study: Collaborator samples came from the United States, Italy and Spain and covered acute and convalescent phases of COVID-19. The prospective study material was composed of cDNA or gDNA derived from T cells, B-cell-depleted T cells, or PBMCs. Deeply sampled blood TCRbeta repertoires from subjects exposed to, actively infected with, or recovered from COVID-19 were included in the dataset. The repertoires were made available in a free public database intended to serve as a resource for research on the immune response to SARS-CoV-2. Samples came from the ongoing ImmuneRACE study (first 160 participants) plus 1,254 subjects from 6 global collaborators. Sample metadata almost always included a de-identified subject ID, COVID-19 status, age in years and sex. Where available, HLA class I and class II types were obtained from metadata supplied by the sample provider rather than from assay-based typing.

General study outcomes and caveats: The amount of clinical and demographic metadata varied by source and participant and was provided uncurated.

The immunoSEQ Assay, a bias-controlled multiplex PCR, was used to amplify TCRbeta CDR3 regions from genomic DNA. The original pipeline was this. The number of nucleated cells in each sample was estimated from the amplification of reference gene primers within the assay. Sequence reads were collapsed and filtered to measure the absolute abundance of every unique TCRbeta CDR3 rearrangement. Productive Simpson clonality was computed per sample as the square root of Simpson's diversity index over productive rearrangements. TCRdb retrieved this table from immuneACCESS and kept in-frame rearrangements only. Not all clones are present; in checked studies, unresolved V genes account for under half, and no reason is known for the remainder. V and J calls and clone size are as listed in that table; D and trimming were resolved from the DNA. For this sample the table gives about 81,000 clones, of which approximately 82% were detected only once. 7% to 9.5% of the sample is in the top ten clones.

Based on the germline V gene, the CDR1 and CDR2 sequences are KGHSH and LQKENI. The CDR3 has 13 amino acids, counting the end cysteine and phenylalanine. This entry keeps only the CDR3 DNA: 39 bases, framed from base 1. V is cut by 6 bases and J by 7 bases, and the space between the germline ends is 16 bases. The collaborating institutions used their own protocols to collect whole blood in K2EDTA tubes. Collaborator samples were shipped for TCRbeta analysis as frozen whole blood, isolated PBMCs, or DNA extracted from either sample type. As for this clone: The antigen it binds to is not known. The record has no base qualities; no much larger clone is one base away.

Sequenced: peripheral blood. This chain joins TRBV18 to TRBJ2-7, with the identity of the D gene unclear. This sequence originates from a human donor in a cohort sampled during active COVID-19. The CDR3 loop reads CASSRQVSGEQYF. The DNA is as follows: TGTGCCAGCTCCCGGCAGGTGTCCGGAGAGCAGTACTTC.